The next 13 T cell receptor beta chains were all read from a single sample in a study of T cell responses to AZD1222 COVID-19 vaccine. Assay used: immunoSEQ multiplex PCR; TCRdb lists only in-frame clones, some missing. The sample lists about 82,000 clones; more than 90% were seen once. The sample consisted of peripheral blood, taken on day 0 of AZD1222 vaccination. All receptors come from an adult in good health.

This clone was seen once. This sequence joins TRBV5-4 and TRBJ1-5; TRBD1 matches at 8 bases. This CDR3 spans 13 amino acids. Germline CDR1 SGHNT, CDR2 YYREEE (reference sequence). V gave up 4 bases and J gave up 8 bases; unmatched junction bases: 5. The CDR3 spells CASSADRAEPQHF. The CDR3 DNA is TGTGCCAGCAGCGCGGACAGGGCAGAGCCCCAGCATTTT.

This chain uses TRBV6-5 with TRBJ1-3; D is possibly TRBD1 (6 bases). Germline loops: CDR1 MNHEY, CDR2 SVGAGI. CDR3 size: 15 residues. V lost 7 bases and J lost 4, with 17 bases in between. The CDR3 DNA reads TGTGCCAGCAACCCATCCGGGGGGCAGGGAAACACCATATATTTT. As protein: CASNPSGGQGNTIYF.

The CDR3 sequence: CASSPWVENTEAFF. DNA of the CDR3: TGTGCCAGCTCACCATGGGTGGAGAACACTGAAGCTTTCTTT. V gene TRBV18 combines with J gene TRBJ1-1; D gene uncertain. The CDR3 extends over 14 amino acids. Trimming stripped 2 bases from V and 1 base from J, with 8 bases between. The germline V gene encodes CDR1 KGHSH and CDR2 LQKENI.

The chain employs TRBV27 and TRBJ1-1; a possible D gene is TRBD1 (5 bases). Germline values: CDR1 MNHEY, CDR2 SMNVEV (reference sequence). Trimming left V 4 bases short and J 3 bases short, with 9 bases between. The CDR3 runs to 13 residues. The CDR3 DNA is TGTGCCAGCAGTTGGTCGGGGGACACTGAAGCTTTCTTT. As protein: CASSWSGDTEAFF.

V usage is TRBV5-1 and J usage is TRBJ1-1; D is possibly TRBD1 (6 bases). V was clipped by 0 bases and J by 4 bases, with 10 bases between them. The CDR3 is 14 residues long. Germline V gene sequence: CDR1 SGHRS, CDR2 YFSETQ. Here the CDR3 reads CASSLGGLGTEAFF. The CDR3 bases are TGCGCCAGCAGCTTGGGGGGGCTGGGCACTGAAGCTTTCTTT.

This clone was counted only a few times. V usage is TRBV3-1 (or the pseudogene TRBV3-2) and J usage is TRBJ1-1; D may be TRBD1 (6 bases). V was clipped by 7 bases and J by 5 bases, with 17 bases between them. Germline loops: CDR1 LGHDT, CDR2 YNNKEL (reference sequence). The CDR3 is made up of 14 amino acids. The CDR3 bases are TGTGCCAGCACCACAAGTGTAGGGGGTACTGAAGCTTTCTTT. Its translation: CASTTSVGGTEAFF.

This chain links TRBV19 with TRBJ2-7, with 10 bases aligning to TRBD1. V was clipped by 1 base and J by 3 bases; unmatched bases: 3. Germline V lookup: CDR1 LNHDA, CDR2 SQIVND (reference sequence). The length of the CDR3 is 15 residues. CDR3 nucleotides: TGTGCCAGTAGTATAGTCGGACAGGGGGACTACGAGCAGTACTTC. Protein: CASSIVGQGDYEQYF.

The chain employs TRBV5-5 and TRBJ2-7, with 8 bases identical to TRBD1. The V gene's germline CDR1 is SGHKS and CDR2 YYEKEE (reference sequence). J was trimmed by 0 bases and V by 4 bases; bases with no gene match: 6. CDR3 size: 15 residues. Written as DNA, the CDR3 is TGTGCCAGCAGCAAGACAGGGGCCTTCTCCTACGAGCAGTACTTC. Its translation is CASSKTGAFSYEQYF.

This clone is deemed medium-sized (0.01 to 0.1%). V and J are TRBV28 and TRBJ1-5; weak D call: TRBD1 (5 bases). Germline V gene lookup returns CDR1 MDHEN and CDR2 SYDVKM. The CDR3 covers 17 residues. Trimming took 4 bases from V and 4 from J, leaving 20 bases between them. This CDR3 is CASSYIKAGGRNQPQHF. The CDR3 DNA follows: TGTGCCAGCAGTTATATAAAGGCCGGGGGACGGAATCAGCCCCAGCATTTT.

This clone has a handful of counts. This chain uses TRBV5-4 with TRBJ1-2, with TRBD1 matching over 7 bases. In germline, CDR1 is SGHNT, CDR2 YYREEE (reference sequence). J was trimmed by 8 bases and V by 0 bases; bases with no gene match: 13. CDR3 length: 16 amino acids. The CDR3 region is CASSLDPVKGAQGYTF. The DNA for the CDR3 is TGTGCCAGCAGCTTGGACCCCGTTAAGGGGGCGCAGGGCTACACCTTC. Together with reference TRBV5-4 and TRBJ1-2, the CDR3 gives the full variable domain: ETGVTQSPTHLIKTRGQQVTLRCSSQSGHNTVSWYQQALGQGPQFIFQYYREEENGRGNFPPRFSGLQFPNYSSELNVNALELDDSALYLCASSLDPVKGAQGYTFGSGTRLTVV.

The CDR3 is CASSLGPRGSTDTQYF. The CDR3 bases are TGCGCCAGCAGCTTGGGGCCGCGGGGTAGCACAGATACGCAGTATTTT. J is TRBJ2-3 and V is TRBV5-1, with D tentatively TRBD2 (6 bases). The CDR3 length is 16 residues. The ends were cut back, 0 bases at V and 0 bases at J, with 11 bases in the middle. The germline CDR1 and CDR2 sequences are SGHRS and YFSETQ.

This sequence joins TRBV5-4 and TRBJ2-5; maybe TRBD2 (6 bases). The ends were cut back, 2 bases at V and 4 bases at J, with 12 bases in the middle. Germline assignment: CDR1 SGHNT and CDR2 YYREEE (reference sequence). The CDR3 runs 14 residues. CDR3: CASSLAGLTETQYF. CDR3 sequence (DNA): TGTGCCAGCAGCTTAGCGGGTCTTACAGAGACCCAGTACTTC.

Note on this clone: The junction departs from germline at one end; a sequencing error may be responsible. The CDR3 sequence is CASSPGPDSLDF. In DNA, the CDR3 is TGTGCCAGCAGCCCCGGTCCGGACAGTCTAGACTTC. The chain employs TRBV5-6 and TRBJ2-7; maybe TRBD1 (6 bases). Germline values: CDR1 SGHDT, CDR2 YYEEEE. The CDR3 consists of 12 residues.